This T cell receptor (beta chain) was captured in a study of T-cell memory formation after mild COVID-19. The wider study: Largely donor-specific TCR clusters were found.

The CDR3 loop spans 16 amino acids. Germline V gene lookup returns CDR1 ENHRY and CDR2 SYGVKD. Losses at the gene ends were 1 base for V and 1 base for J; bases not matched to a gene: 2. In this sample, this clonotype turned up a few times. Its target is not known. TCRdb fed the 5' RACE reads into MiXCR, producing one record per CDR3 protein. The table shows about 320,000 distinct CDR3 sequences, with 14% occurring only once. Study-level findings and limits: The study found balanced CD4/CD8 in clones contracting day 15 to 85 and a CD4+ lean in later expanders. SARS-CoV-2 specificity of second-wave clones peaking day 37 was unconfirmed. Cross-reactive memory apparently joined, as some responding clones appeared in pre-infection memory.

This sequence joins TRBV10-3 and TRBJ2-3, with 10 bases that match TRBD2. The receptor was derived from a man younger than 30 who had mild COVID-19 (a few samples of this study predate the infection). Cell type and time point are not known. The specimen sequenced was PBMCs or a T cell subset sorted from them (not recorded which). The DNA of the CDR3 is TGTGCCATCAGTGAGTTCGGACTAGCGGGCACAGATACGCAGTATTTT. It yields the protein CAISEFGLAGTDTQYF.